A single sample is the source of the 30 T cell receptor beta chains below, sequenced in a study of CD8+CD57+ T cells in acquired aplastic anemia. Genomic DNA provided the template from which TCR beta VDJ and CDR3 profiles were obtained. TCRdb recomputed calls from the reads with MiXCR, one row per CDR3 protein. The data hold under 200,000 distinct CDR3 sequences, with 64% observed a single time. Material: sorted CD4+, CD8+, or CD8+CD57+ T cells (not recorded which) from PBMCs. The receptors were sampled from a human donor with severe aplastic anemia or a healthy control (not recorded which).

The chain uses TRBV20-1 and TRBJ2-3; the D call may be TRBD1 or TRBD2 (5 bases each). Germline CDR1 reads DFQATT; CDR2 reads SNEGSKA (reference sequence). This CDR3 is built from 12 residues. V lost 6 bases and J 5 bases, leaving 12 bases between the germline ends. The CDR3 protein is CSARDAIDTQYF. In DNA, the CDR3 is TGCAGTGCAAGGGACGCGATAGATACGCAGTATTTT.

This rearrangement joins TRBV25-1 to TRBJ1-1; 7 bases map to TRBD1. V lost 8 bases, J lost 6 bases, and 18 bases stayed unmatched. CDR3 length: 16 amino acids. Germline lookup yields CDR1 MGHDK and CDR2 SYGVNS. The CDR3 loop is CASSLWDISQGAEAFF. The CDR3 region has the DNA TGTGCCAGCTCACTGTGGGACATATCTCAGGGGGCTGAAGCTTTCTTT.

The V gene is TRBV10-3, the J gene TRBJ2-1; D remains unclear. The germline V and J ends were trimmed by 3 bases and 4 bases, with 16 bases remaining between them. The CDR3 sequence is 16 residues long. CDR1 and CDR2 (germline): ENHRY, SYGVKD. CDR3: CAISDAVPTGYNEQFF. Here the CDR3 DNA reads TGTGCCATCAGTGATGCGGTCCCGACCGGGTACAATGAGCAGTTCTTC.

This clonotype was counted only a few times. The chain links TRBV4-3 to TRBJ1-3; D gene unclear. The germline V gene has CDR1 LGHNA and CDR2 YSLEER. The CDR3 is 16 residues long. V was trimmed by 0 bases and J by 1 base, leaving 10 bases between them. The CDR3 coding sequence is TGCGCCAGCAGCCAAGATCGAGCAACATCTGGAAACACCATATATTTT. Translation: CASSQDRATSGNTIYF.

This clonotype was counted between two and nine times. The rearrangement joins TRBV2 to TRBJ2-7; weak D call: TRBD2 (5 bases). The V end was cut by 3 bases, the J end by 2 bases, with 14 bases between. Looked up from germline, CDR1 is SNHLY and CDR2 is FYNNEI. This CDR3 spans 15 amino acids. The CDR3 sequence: CASSDDYFGAYEQYF. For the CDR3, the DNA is TGTGCCAGCAGTGATGACTACTTCGGGGCCTACGAGCAGTACTTC.

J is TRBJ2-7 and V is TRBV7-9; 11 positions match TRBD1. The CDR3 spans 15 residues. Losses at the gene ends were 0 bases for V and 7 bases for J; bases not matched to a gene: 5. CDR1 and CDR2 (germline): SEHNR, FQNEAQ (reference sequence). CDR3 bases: TGTGCCAGCAGCTTAGCCGGGACAGGGGGATTTGAGCAGTACTTC. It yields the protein CASSLAGTGGFEQYF.

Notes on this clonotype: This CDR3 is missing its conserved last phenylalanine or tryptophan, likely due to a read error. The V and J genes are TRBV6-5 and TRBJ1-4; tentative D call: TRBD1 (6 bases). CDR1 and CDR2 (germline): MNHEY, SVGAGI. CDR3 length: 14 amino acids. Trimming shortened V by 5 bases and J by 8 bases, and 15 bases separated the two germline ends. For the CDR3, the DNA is TGTGCCAGCAGTGCCAGGGGATCGGGGGAAAAACTGTTTGTT. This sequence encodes CASSARGSGEKLFV.

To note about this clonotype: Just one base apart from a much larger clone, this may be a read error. CDR3 loop: CASSTPPGQGKGQYTGDLFF. In DNA form, the CDR3 reads TGTGCCAGCAGCACCCCCCCCGGACAGGGGAAGGGCCAGTACACCGGGGATCTGTTTTTT. The chain carries TRBV9 and TRBJ2-2, with 9 nucleotides matching TRBD1. From germline, CDR1 is SGDLS and CDR2 YYNGEE. CDR3 length: 20 amino acids.

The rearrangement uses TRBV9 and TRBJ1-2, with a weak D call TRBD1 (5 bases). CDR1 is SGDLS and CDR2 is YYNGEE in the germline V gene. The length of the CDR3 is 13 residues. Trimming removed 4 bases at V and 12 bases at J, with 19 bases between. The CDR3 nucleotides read TGTGCCAGCAGCCCGGGACGGGGCTCTGGAAACACCTTC. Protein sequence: CASSPGRGSGNTF.

The CDR3 region is CAISEAGQGGYEQYF. DNA for the CDR3: TGTGCCATCAGTGAGGCGGGACAGGGCGGGTACGAGCAGTACTTC. This sequence joins TRBV10-3 and TRBJ2-7; 9 nucleotides match TRBD1. This CDR3 comprises 15 residues. Germline lookup yields CDR1 ENHRY and CDR2 SYGVKD. Trimming cost V 2 bases and J 4 bases; bases outside gene matches: 6.

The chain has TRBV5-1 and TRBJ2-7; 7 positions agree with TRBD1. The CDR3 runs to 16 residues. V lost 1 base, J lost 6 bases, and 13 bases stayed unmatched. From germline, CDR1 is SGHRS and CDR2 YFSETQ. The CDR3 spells CASSLNGRQGIAEQYF. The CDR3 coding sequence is TGCGCCAGCAGCTTGAATGGAAGACAGGGAATAGCCGAGCAGTACTTC. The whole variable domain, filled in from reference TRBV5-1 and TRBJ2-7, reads KAGVTQTPRYLIKTRGQQVTLSCSPISGHRSVSWYQQTPGQGLQFLFEYFSETQRNKGNFPGRFSGRQFSNSRSEMNVSTLELGDSALYLCASSLNGRQGIAEQYFGPGTRLTVT.

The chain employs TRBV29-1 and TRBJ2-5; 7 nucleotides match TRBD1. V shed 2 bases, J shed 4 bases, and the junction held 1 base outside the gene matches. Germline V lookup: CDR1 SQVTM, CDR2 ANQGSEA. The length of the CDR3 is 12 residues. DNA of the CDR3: TGCAGCGTTGAAACAGGGGCAGAGACCCAGTACTTC. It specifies CSVETGAETQYF. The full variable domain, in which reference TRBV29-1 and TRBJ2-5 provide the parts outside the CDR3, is SAVISQKPSRDICQRGTSLTIQCQVDSQVTMMFWYRQQPGQSLTLIATANQGSEATYESGFVIDKFPISRPNLTFSTLTVSNMSPEDSSIYLCSVETGAETQYFGPGTRLLVL.

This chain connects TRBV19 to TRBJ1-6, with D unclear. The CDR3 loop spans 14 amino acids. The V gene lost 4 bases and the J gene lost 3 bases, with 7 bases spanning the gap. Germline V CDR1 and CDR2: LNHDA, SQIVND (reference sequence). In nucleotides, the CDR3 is TGTGCCAGTAGTACCGGGAACTATAATTCACCCCTCCACTTT. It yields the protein CASSTGNYNSPLHF.

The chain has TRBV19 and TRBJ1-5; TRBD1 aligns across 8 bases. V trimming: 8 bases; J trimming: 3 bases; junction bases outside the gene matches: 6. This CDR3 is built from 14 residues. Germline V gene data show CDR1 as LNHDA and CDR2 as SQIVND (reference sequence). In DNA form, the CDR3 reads TGTGCCAGTTTCGGGACAGGACCCAATCAGCCCCAGCATTTT. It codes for CASFGTGPNQPQHF.

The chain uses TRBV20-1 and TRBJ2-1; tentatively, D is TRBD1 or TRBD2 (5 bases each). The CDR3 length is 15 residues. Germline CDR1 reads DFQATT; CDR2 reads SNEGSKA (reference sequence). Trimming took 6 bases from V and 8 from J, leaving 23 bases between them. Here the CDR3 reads CSANSGTGLTYEQFF. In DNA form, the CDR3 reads TGCAGTGCGAACTCCGGGACGGGCTTAACCTATGAGCAGTTCTTC.

The CDR3 reads CASSGDRSREKLFF. CDR3 nucleotide sequence: TGTGCCAGCAGTGGAGACAGGTCGAGGGAAAAACTGTTTTTT. The gene calls are TRBV6-5 and TRBJ1-4; a possible D gene is TRBD1 (6 bases). The CDR3 runs 14 residues. The V gene's germline CDR1 is MNHEY and CDR2 SVGAGI. V lost 5 bases to trimming and J lost 8 bases, with 15 bases between them.

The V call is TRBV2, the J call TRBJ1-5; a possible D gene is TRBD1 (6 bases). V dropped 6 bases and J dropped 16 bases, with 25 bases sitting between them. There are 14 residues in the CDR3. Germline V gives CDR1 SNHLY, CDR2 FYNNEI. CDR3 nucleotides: TGTGCCAGCAGAGTCGACAGGAATGGTCAGCCCCGTCATTTT. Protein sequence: CASRVDRNGQPRHF.

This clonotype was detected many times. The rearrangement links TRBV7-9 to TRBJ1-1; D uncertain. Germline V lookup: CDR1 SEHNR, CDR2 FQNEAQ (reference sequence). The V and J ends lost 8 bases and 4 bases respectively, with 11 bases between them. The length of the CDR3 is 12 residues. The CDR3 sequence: CASVDLGTEAFF. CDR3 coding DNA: TGTGCCAGCGTCGACCTCGGCACTGAAGCTTTCTTT.

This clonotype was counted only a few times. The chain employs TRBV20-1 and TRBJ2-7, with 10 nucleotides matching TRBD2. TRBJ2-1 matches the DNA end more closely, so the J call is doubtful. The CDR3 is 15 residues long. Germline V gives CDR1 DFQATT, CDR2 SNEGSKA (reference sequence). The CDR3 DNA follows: TGCAGTGCTAGAGATGGACTAGCGGACTACAATGAGCAGTTCTTC. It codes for CSARDGLADYNEQFF.

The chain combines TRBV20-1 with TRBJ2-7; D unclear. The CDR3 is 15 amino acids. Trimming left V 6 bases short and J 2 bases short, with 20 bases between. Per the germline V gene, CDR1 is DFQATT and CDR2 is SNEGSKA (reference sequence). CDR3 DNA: TGCAGTGCACATACCACTGGAGCTCTCACCTACGAGCAGTACTTC. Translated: CSAHTTGALTYEQYF.

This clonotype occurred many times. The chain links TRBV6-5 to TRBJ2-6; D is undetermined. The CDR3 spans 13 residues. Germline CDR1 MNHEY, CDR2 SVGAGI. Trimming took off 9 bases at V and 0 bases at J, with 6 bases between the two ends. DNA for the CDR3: TGTGCCAGTCAATCCTCTGGGGCCAACGTCCTGACTTTC. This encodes CASQSSGANVLTF.

CDR3 sequence: CASGQGASTDTQYF. The CDR3 nucleotides are TGTGCCAGCGGTCAGGGGGCTTCGACAGATACGCAGTATTTT. J is TRBJ2-3 and V is TRBV7-9, with TRBD1 matching 8 bases. In germline, CDR1 is SEHNR, CDR2 FQNEAQ (reference sequence). The CDR3 totals 14 residues. Trimming took 8 bases from V and 3 from J; bases not matched to a gene: 7.

The CDR3 DNA is TGTGCCACCAGCAGACTCGGGGGCGGCGAGACCCAGTACTTC. Its protein is CATSRLGGGETQYF. The chain links TRBV15 to TRBJ2-5; D is tentatively TRBD1 or TRBD2 (6 bases each). The CDR3 is 14 residues long. Germline assignment: CDR1 LNHNV and CDR2 YYDKDF (reference sequence). V dropped 2 bases and J dropped 5 bases, with 12 bases sitting between them.

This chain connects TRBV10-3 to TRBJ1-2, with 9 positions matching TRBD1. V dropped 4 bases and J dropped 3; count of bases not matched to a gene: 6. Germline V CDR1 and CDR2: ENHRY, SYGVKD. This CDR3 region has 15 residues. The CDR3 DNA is TGTGCCATCAGTGCGACCGGGACAGGGCACTATGGCTACACCTTC. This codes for CAISATGTGHYGYTF.

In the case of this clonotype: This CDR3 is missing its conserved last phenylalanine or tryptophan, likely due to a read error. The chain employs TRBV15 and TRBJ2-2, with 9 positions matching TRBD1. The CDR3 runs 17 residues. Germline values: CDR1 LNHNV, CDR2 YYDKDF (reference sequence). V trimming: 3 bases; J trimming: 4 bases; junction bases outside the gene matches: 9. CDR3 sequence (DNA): TGTGCCACCAGCAGCGACGGACAGGGGATAACCACCGGGGAGCTGTTTTAT. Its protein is CATSSDGQGITTGELFY.

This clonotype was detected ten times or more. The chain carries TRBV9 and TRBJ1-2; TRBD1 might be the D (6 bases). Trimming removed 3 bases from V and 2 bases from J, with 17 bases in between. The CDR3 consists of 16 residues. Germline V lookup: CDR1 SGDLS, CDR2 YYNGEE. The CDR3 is CASSDSHTGTNYGYTF. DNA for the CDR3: TGTGCCAGCAGCGACAGCCATACAGGGACGAACTATGGCTACACCTTC.

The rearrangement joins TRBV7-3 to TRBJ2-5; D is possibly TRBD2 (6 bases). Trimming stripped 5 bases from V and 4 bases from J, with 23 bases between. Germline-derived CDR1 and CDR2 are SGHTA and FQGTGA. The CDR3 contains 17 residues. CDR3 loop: CASSPPLGGNEGETQYF. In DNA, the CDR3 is TGTGCCAGCAGCCCCCCCCTGGGAGGAAACGAAGGAGAGACCCAGTACTTC. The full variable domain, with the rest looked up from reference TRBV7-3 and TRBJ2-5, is GAGVSQTPSNKVTEKGKYVELRCDPISGHTALYWYRQSLGQGPEFLIYFQGTGAADDSGLPNDRFFAVRPEGSVSTLKIQRTERGDSAVYLCASSPPLGGNEGETQYFGPGTRLLVL.

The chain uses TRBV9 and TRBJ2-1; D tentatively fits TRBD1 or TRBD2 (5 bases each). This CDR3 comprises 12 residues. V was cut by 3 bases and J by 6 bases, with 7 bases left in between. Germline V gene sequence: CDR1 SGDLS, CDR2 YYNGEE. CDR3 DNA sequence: TGTGCCAGCAGCGGGGGGTCCAATGAGCAGTTCTTC. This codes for CASSGGSNEQFF. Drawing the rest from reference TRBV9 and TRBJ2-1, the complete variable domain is DSGVTQTPKHLITATGQRVTLRCSPRSGDLSVYWYQQSLDQGLQFLIQYYNGEERAKGNILERFSAQQFPDLHSELNLSSLELGDSALYFCASSGGSNEQFFGPGTRLTVL.

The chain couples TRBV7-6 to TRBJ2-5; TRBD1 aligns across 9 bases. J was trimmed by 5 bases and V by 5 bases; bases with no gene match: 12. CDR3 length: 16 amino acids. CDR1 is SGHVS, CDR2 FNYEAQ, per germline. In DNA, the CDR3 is TGTGCCAGCAGCGGTCGACAGGGGGGCGGGCGGGAGACCCAGTACTTC. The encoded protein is CASSGRQGGGRETQYF.

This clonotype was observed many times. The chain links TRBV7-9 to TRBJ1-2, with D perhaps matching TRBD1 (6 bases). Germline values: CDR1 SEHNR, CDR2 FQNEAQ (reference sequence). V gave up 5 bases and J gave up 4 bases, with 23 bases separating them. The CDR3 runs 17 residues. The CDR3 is CASSLSDSRPGGYGYTF. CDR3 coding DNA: TGTGCCAGCAGCCTTTCGGACAGCCGACCCGGCGGCTATGGCTACACCTTC.